The 24 T cell receptor beta chains given below trace back to one sample, sequenced in a study of blood T cell repertoires in COVID-19. Profiled with immunoSEQ multiplex PCR; TCRdb holds only in-frame clones, not every one. The data contain about 140,000 clones, around 81% of them singletons. Sequenced input: peripheral blood. The origin of the receptors is a woman aged 60-75 years with acute or convalescent COVID-19.

The V call is TRBV7-3, the J call TRBJ2-5; 11 nucleotides align to TRBD2. The CDR3 has 16 amino acids. Trimming took 5 bases from V and 4 from J; bases not matched to a gene: 9. The germline gives CDR1 SGHTA, CDR2 FQGTGA. DNA of the CDR3: TGTGCCAGCAGCCAACTGGCACTAGCGGGAGTAGAGACCCAGTACTTC. Translation gives CASSQLALAGVETQYF.

The sample holds one count of this clone. V is TRBV2 and J is TRBJ2-7, with D possibly being TRBD2 (6 bases). CDR1 is SNHLY, CDR2 FYNNEI, per germline. This CDR3 comprises 13 residues. The CDR3 DNA is TGTGCTACGGGGGACGCAACCTTCTACGAGCAGTACTTC. This translates into CATGDATFYEQYF.

Here the CDR3 reads CASSLAVGRVRTGELFF. The CDR3 DNA reads TGTGCCAGCAGCTTGGCGGTCGGGAGGGTCCGCACCGGGGAGCTGTTTTTT. The chain joins TRBV5-5 to TRBJ2-2; 8 bases are a match to TRBD2. Trimming removed 0 bases from V and 4 bases from J; junction bases left unmatched: 8. Per the germline V gene, CDR1 is SGHKS and CDR2 is YYEKEE (reference sequence). The CDR3 consists of 17 residues.

The chain links TRBV7-3 to TRBJ1-1; the D is unclear. Trimming took 9 bases from V and 8 from J, leaving 19 bases between them. CDR1 and CDR2 (germline): SGHTA, FQGTGA. This CDR3 contains 13 residues. The CDR3 here is CASATGSIAEAFF. In DNA form, the CDR3 reads TGTGCCAGTGCCACCGGGTCTATTGCCGAAGCTTTCTTT.

This clone has a handful of counts. Here the CDR3 DNA reads TGTGCCAGCAGCTTAGACCTAATCACAGATACGCAGTATTTT. Protein: CASSLDLITDTQYF. V usage is TRBV7-2 and J usage is TRBJ2-3; D call uncertain. Germline values: CDR1 SGHTA, CDR2 FQGNSA. Trimming took off 1 base at V and 2 bases at J, with 7 bases between the two ends. The length of the CDR3 is 14 residues.

The chain uses TRBV11-2 and TRBJ2-7; 7 nucleotides agree with TRBD2. CDR3 length: 19 residues. The V segment lost 2 bases and the J segment 4 bases; nucleotides outside the gene matches: 20. Germline V lookup: CDR1 SGHAT, CDR2 FQNNGV. CDR3 sequence reads: CASSLTPNPPASGPYEQYF. The CDR3 bases are TGTGCCAGCAGCTTAACCCCAAACCCCCCGGCTAGCGGACCGTACGAGCAGTACTTC.

The gene calls are TRBV10-3 and TRBJ2-7; 9 bases match TRBD1. CDR3 length equals 13 residues. With 7 bases clipped from V and 2 bases from J, the junction kept 3 bases outside the gene matches. Germline lookup yields CDR1 ENHRY and CDR2 SYGVKD. The CDR3 DNA reads as TGTGCCATCACTACAGGGGGCACCTACGAGCAGTACTTC. It encodes CAITTGGTYEQYF.

As for this clone: The same CDR3 can be traced to other DNA sequences in this sample. This chain uses TRBV7-2 with TRBJ2-7, with D perhaps matching TRBD2 (6 bases). This CDR3 has 14 residues. The ends were cut back, 2 bases at V and 3 bases at J, with 11 bases in the middle. CDR1 and CDR2 from the germline V gene are SGHTA and FQGNSA. The CDR3 coding sequence is TGTGCCAGCAGCTTAACGGCGGGACGCTACGAGCAGTACTTC. It yields the protein CASSLTAGRYEQYF.

This clone is a singleton in its sample. The chain is built from TRBV5-1 and TRBJ1-4; 7 nucleotides agree with TRBD1. The V segment lost 4 bases and the J segment 17 bases; nucleotides outside the gene matches: 11. The CDR3 covers 12 residues. The germline gives CDR1 SGHRS, CDR2 YFSETQ. CDR3 nucleotide sequence: TGCGCCAGCAGCAAAGGGGCAGGGGGGCAATTTTTT. Translation: CASSKGAGGQFF. Full variable domain (missing parts from reference TRBV5-1 and TRBJ1-4): KAGVTQTPRYLIKTRGQQVTLSCSPISGHRSVSWYQQTPGQGLQFLFEYFSETQRNKGNFPGRFSGRQFSNSRSEMNVSTLELGDSALYLCASSKGAGGQFFGSGTQLSVL.

This clone is a singleton in its sample. This chain joins TRBV4-2 and TRBJ1-2; unclear D gene. Germline CDR1 is LGHNA and CDR2 is YNFKEQ. The CDR3 has 15 amino acids. V was clipped by 4 bases and J by 2 bases, with 14 bases between them. CDR3 nucleotides: TGTGCCAGCAGCCCTCAGCGGATAGGGAACTATGGCTACACCTTC. This gives the protein CASSPQRIGNYGYTF.

The chain is built from TRBV27 and TRBJ1-3, with D perhaps matching TRBD1 (5 bases). Germline V gene sequence: CDR1 MNHEY, CDR2 SMNVEV (reference sequence). The CDR3 is 14 amino acids. V lost 2 bases and J lost 1, with 6 bases in between. This chain's CDR3 is CASSLAGSGNTIYF. CDR3 nucleotides: TGTGCCAGCAGTTTAGCAGGGTCTGGAAACACCATATATTTT.

The chain carries TRBV6-5 and TRBJ2-3; D might be TRBD1 (5 bases). The V and J ends lost 2 bases and 1 base respectively, with 13 bases between them. The CDR3 length is 16 residues. Germline CDR1 MNHEY, CDR2 SVGAGI. The CDR3 sequence: CASSYHSGSGTDTQYF. The CDR3 coding sequence is TGTGCCAGCAGTTACCATTCAGGGTCGGGCACAGATACGCAGTATTTT.

The rearrangement links TRBV12-3 or TRBV12-4 to TRBJ2-1, with 7 positions matching TRBD2. Trimming cost V 6 bases and J 4 bases; bases outside gene matches: 3. The CDR3 has 13 amino acids. CDR3 region: CASRREQYNEQFF. CDR3 DNA: TGTGCCAGCAGGCGGGAGCAATACAATGAGCAGTTCTTC.

This chain connects TRBV5-1 to TRBJ2-7; D might be TRBD1 (6 bases). The CDR3 is 14 amino acids. Trimming shortened V by 2 bases and J by 3 bases, and 12 bases separated the two germline ends. Per the germline V gene, CDR1 is SGHRS and CDR2 is YFSETQ. For the CDR3, the DNA is TGCGCCAGCAGCTTTGGTCAGGGGATCTACGAGCAGTACTTC. Amino acids: CASSFGQGIYEQYF.

In regard to this clone: Other DNA sequences in the sample encode the same CDR3. The chain combines TRBV5-1 with TRBJ1-1; possibly TRBD1 for D (6 bases). The CDR3 loop spans 14 amino acids. Germline V gene data show CDR1 as SGHRS and CDR2 as YFSETQ. The ends were cut back, 0 bases at V and 1 base at J, with 7 bases in the middle. CDR3 loop: CASSLAQGNTEAFF. CDR3 nucleotides: TGCGCCAGCAGCTTGGCACAGGGGAACACTGAAGCTTTCTTT.

The rearrangement uses TRBV5-1 and TRBJ2-6; 13 bases line up with TRBD2. This CDR3 has 18 residues. Germline CDR1 is SGHRS and CDR2 is YFSETQ. The J segment lost 1 base and the V segment lost 4 bases, leaving 5 bases of the junction unmatched. CDR3 DNA: TGCGCCAGCAGCCCAACGGGACTAGCGGGATCTGGGGCCAACGTCCTGACTTTC. Protein product: CASSPTGLAGSGANVLTF.

The chain couples TRBV5-1 to TRBJ2-7; no definite D call. The V end lost 4 bases, the J end lost 3 bases, and 5 bases lay between the germline ends. The CDR3 is 11 amino acids. Germline assignment: CDR1 SGHRS and CDR2 YFSETQ. For the CDR3, the DNA is TGCGCCAGCAGCGTTAACTACGAGCAGTACTTC. Translation gives CASSVNYEQYF.

The chain couples TRBV6-5 to TRBJ1-1; 8 bases are a match to TRBD1. With V trimmed by 6 bases and J by 7 bases, 13 bases remained unmatched. Per germline, CDR1 MNHEY and CDR2 SVGAGI. The length of the CDR3 is 15 residues. The CDR3 coding sequence is TGTGCCAGCAGCTCTAAGACAGGGGCGAAATTTGAAGCTTTCTTT. Its translation is CASSSKTGAKFEAFF.

J is TRBJ2-7 and V is TRBV7-8, with 8 positions matching TRBD2. Germline V gene lookup returns CDR1 SGHVS and CDR2 FQNEAQ. Unmatched junction bases numbered 16, after V lost 5 bases and J lost 7 bases. The CDR3 length is 16 residues. The CDR3 sequence is CASSTPHQAAGEEQYF. CDR3 bases: TGTGCCAGCAGCACGCCCCACCAGGCAGCGGGAGAAGAGCAGTACTTC.

V usage is TRBV28 and J usage is TRBJ2-4; TRBD1 matches 7 bases. The CDR3 totals 13 residues. V lost 5 bases, J lost 8 bases, and 6 bases stayed unmatched. CDR1 is MDHEN and CDR2 is SYDVKM in the germline V gene. CDR3 in amino acids: CASSQGGGYIQYF. CDR3 sequence (DNA): TGTGCCAGCAGTCAAGGGGGCGGGTACATTCAGTACTTC.

V usage is TRBV9 and J usage is TRBJ1-4, with a tentative D call TRBD1 (6 bases). V lost 2 bases and J 6 bases, leaving 11 bases between the germline ends. Per the germline V gene, CDR1 is SGDLS and CDR2 is YYNGEE. This CDR3 is 14 amino acids long. The CDR3 reads CASSVQGSDEKLFF. CDR3 in DNA: TGTGCCAGCAGCGTGCAGGGGAGCGATGAAAAACTGTTTTTT. The whole variable domain, remainder taken from reference TRBV9 and TRBJ1-4, is DSGVTQTPKHLITATGQRVTLRCSPRSGDLSVYWYQQSLDQGLQFLIQYYNGEERAKGNILERFSAQQFPDLHSELNLSSLELGDSALYFCASSVQGSDEKLFFGSGTQLSVL.

The rearrangement links TRBV7-3 to TRBJ2-1; TRBD2 might be the D (6 bases). The CDR3 has 15 amino acids. Germline V gene lookup returns CDR1 SGHTA and CDR2 FQGTGA. The V gene lost 1 base and the J gene lost 9 bases, with 16 bases spanning the gap. Written as DNA, the CDR3 is TGTGCCAGCAGCTTAAGGGAGGCAGGGAGGCCTGAGCAGTTCTTC. Translated, it gives CASSLREAGRPEQFF.

The CDR3: CASNTPKGRGEAFF. The CDR3 bases are TGTGCCAGCAACACACCAAAAGGGAGGGGCGAAGCTTTCTTT. The V call is TRBV19, the J call TRBJ1-1, with D possibly TRBD1 on 5 matching bases. Trimming stripped 9 bases from V and 8 bases from J, with 22 bases between. The germline V gene encodes CDR1 LNHDA and CDR2 SQIVND (reference sequence). The CDR3 length is 14 residues.

The chain is built from TRBV6-5 and TRBJ1-4, with D perhaps TRBD1 (6 bases). Germline values: CDR1 MNHEY, CDR2 SVGAGI. V gave up 7 bases and J gave up 8 bases, with 17 bases separating them. The CDR3 totals 14 residues. The CDR3 sequence: CASKKGQRGEKLFF. CDR3 DNA: TGTGCCAGCAAGAAAGGACAGCGAGGGGAAAAACTGTTTTTT.